What follows are 16 T cell receptor beta chains derived from one specimen sequenced in a study of human T cells and chemical hapten exposure. TCRdb reprocessed the 5' RACE reads with MiXCR, giving one entry per CDR3 protein. The data contain under 150,000 distinct CDR3 sequences, roughly 19% of them singletons. Unseparated into fractions, whole blood served as the source from which total RNA was extracted. The receptor set was obtained from a human donor in good health.

This clonotype was found a few times. The rearrangement uses TRBV5-1 and TRBJ2-7; 10 bases match TRBD2. V was pared by 3 bases and J by 5 bases, with 5 bases of the junction left unmatched. The CDR3 spans 14 residues. Germline CDR1 is SGHRS and CDR2 is YFSETQ. The CDR3 DNA sequence: TGCGCCAGCAGCTACTACGGGACTAGCGACGAGCAGTACTTC. Amino acid sequence: CASSYYGTSDEQYF.

V is TRBV5-8 and J is TRBJ2-7; TRBD2 agrees at 15 bases. The CDR3 is 18 residues long. V shed 4 bases and J 5 bases; nucleotides not matched to a gene: 13. In germline, CDR1 is SGHTS, CDR2 YDEGEE. CDR3 DNA: TGTGCCAGCAGCAGGCCGGACAGGGGACTAGCGGGAGGAGACGAGCAGTACTTC. It yields the protein CASSRPDRGLAGGDEQYF.

This CDR3 is CATSRSNNSPLHF. The CDR3 bases are TGTGCCACCAGCAGATCCAACAATTCACCCCTCCACTTT. The chain couples TRBV15 to TRBJ1-6; D is undetermined. There are 13 residues in the CDR3. The V gene's germline CDR1 is LNHNV and CDR2 YYDKDF (reference sequence). The germline V and J ends were trimmed by 2 bases and 7 bases, with 6 bases remaining between them.

J is TRBJ1-4 and V is TRBV6-1, with 7 positions matching TRBD1. After removal of 1 base from V and 1 base from J, the junction contained 3 bases not matched to a gene. Germline CDR1 reads MNHNS; CDR2 reads SASEGT. The CDR3 consists of 16 residues. CDR3 coding DNA: TGTGCCAGCAGTGAAGACAGGGGAATAACTAATGAAAAACTGTTTTTT. Protein product: CASSEDRGITNEKLFF.

The chain is built from TRBV18 and TRBJ2-7; D unresolved. The germline V gene has CDR1 KGHSH and CDR2 LQKENI. Trimming shortened V by 3 bases and J by 0 bases, and 12 bases separated the two germline ends. The CDR3 is 15 amino acids. The CDR3 is CASSPVPSSSYEQYF. CDR3 sequence (DNA): TGTGCCAGCTCACCTGTCCCGTCAAGCTCCTACGAGCAGTACTTC.

The chain recombines TRBV4-2 with TRBJ1-2; D unresolved. The CDR3 totals 16 residues. CDR1 and CDR2 (germline): LGHNA, YNFKEQ. Trimming pared 0 bases from V and 6 bases from J, leaving 17 bases between. CDR3 protein: CASSQDSEVRGDGYTF. Here the CDR3 DNA reads TGTGCCAGCAGCCAAGATTCGGAGGTTCGAGGTGATGGCTACACCTTC.

The rearrangement links TRBV3-1 to TRBJ2-5; 9 bases fit TRBD2. Germline V gene sequence: CDR1 LGHDT, CDR2 YNNKEL (reference sequence). The ends lost 4 bases at V and 1 base at J; junction bases unmatched: 7. This CDR3 contains 16 residues. The CDR3 sequence: CASSPGLALTQETQYF. CDR3 DNA sequence: TGTGCCAGCAGCCCCGGACTAGCGCTTACCCAAGAGACCCAGTACTTC.

The gene calls are TRBV5-1 and TRBJ1-2; perhaps TRBD1 as D (6 bases). The CDR3 is made up of 14 amino acids. Germline V lookup: CDR1 SGHRS, CDR2 YFSETQ. Trimming removed 2 bases from V and 4 bases from J, with 12 bases in between. The CDR3 here is CASSLQGVGYGYTF. CDR3 in DNA: TGCGCCAGCAGCTTACAGGGTGTGGGCTATGGCTACACCTTC.

The chain carries TRBV27 and TRBJ2-1; D may be TRBD1 (7 bases). V was cut by 2 bases and J by 6 bases, with 14 bases left in between. The germline gives CDR1 MNHEY, CDR2 SMNVEV (reference sequence). This CDR3 region has 15 residues. The CDR3 loop reads CASSLRQGGVNEQFF. As DNA, the CDR3 is TGTGCCAGCAGTTTAAGGCAGGGGGGCGTCAATGAGCAGTTCTTC.

The chain has TRBV13 and TRBJ2-1, with D possibly being TRBD1 (6 bases). Trimming cost V 5 bases and J 9 bases, with 38 bases left between them. The CDR3 has 21 amino acids. The germline V gene encodes CDR1 PRHDT and CDR2 FYEKMQ (reference sequence). CDR3 loop: CASSPPPRRLWGQRGSGEQFF. For the CDR3, the DNA is TGTGCCAGCAGCCCCCCGCCCCGGCGGCTCTGGGGGCAAAGGGGGTCTGGTGAGCAGTTCTTC.

This clonotype was picked up a small number of times. Written as DNA, the CDR3 is TGTGCCAGCAGCTACACGAGTGGCGGGAGAGGCAGACAAGAGACCCAGTACTTC. This translates into CASSYTSGGRGRQETQYF. The rearrangement links TRBV9 to TRBJ2-5; 7 positions agree with TRBD2. The CDR3 consists of 18 residues. The germline CDR1 and CDR2 sequences are SGDLS and YYNGEE. After removal of 4 bases from V and 2 bases from J, the junction contained 17 bases not matched to a gene.

The J gene is TRBJ2-7, the V gene TRBV28, with D possibly being TRBD1 (5 bases). CDR1 MDHEN and CDR2 SYDVKM come from the germline V gene. V was clipped by 7 bases and J by 0 bases, with 16 bases between them. The CDR3 length is 15 residues. CDR3 protein: CASKRPGMSSYEQYF. In DNA, the CDR3 is TGTGCCAGCAAACGGCCAGGGATGAGCTCCTACGAGCAGTACTTC.

V and J are TRBV24-1 and TRBJ2-1; 12 bases map to TRBD2. The CDR3 has 16 residues. The germline V gene encodes CDR1 KGHDR and CDR2 SFDVKD. V gave up 3 bases and J gave up 6 bases; unmatched junction bases: 5. The CDR3 sequence: CATSDPLAGGPNEQFF. The CDR3 coding sequence is TGTGCCACCAGTGATCCACTAGCGGGAGGCCCCAATGAGCAGTTCTTC.

The chain recombines TRBV6-2 or TRBV6-3 with TRBJ1-6; 7 bases are shared with TRBD1. CDR1 and CDR2 from the germline V gene are MNHEY and SVGEGT. V gave up 7 bases and J gave up 8 bases; unmatched junction bases: 8. This CDR3 spans 14 amino acids. The CDR3 DNA follows: TGTGCCAGCATTCGCTCGGGACAGCATTCACCCCTCCACTTT. It yields the protein CASIRSGQHSPLHF.

This clonotype has a handful of counts. This chain joins TRBV10-2 and TRBJ2-1, with D unclear. Trimming pared 0 bases from V and 10 bases from J, leaving 10 bases between. The CDR3 consists of 13 residues. Germline V gene sequence: CDR1 WSHSY, CDR2 SAAADI. DNA for the CDR3: TGCGCCAGCAGTGAGTCCACGGGCCTCGAGCAGTTCTTC. Translation gives CASSESTGLEQFF.

The chain has TRBV20-1 and TRBJ1-1; the D gene is possibly TRBD1 (6 bases). The germline V gene has CDR1 DFQATT and CDR2 SNEGSKA (reference sequence). Trimming took off 1 base at V and 0 bases at J, with 9 bases between the two ends. CDR3 length equals 14 residues. The CDR3 protein is CSARGGHMNTEAFF. For the CDR3, the DNA is TGCAGTGCTAGAGGGGGACACATGAACACTGAAGCTTTCTTT.